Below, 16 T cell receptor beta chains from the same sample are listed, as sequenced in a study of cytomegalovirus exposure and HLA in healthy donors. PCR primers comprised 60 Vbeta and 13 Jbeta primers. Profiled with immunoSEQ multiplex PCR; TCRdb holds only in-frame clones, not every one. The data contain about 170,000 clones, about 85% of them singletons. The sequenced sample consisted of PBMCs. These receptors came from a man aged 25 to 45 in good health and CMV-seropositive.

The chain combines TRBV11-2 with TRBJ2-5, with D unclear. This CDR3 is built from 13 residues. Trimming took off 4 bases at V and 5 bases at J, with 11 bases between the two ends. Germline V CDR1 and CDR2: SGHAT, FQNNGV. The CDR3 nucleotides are TGTGCCAGCAGCTCCATGGTGAGGGAGACCCAGTACTTC. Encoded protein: CASSSMVRETQYF.

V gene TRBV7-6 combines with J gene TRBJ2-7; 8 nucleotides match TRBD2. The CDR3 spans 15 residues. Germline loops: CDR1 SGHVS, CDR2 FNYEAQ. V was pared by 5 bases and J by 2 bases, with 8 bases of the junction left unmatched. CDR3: CASSPTSEWAYEQYF. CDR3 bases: TGTGCCAGCAGCCCGACTAGCGAATGGGCCTACGAGCAGTACTTC.

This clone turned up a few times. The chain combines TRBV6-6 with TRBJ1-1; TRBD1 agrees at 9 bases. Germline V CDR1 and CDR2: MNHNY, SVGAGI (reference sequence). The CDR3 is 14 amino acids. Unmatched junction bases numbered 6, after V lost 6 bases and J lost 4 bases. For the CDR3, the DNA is TGTGCCAGCAGCCAAACAGGGGGCCGCACTGAAGCTTTCTTT. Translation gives CASSQTGGRTEAFF.

For the CDR3, the DNA is TGTGCCATCAGTGGCGGGACTAGCGGGAGTTTGAGGTCAGATACGCAGTATTTT. Residues: CAISGGTSGSLRSDTQYF. The genes are TRBV10-3 and TRBJ2-3; 14 bases fit TRBD2. With 4 bases clipped from V and 4 bases from J, the junction kept 10 bases outside the gene matches. This CDR3 comprises 18 residues. Germline-derived CDR1 and CDR2 are ENHRY and SYGVKD.

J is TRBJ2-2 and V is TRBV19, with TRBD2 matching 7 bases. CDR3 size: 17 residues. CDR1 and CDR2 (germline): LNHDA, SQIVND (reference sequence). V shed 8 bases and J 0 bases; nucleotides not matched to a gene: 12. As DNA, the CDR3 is TGTGCCAGTTCCGCGCTAGCGGCCACTTCGAACACCGGGGAGCTGTTTTTT. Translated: CASSALAATSNTGELFF.

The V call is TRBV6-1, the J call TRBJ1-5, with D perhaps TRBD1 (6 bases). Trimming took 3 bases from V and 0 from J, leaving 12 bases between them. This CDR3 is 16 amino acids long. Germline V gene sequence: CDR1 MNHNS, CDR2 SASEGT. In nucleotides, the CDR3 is TGTGCCAGCAGTGAGGGGGCGAATTATAGCAATCAGCCCCAGCATTTT. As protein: CASSEGANYSNQPQHF.

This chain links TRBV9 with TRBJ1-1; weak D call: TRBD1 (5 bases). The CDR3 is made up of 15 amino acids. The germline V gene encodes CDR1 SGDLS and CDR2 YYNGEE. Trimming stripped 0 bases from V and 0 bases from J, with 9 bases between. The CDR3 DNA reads TGTGCCAGCAGCGTAGGAGACAGCCTGAACACTGAAGCTTTCTTT. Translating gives CASSVGDSLNTEAFF. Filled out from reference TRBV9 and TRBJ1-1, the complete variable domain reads DSGVTQTPKHLITATGQRVTLRCSPRSGDLSVYWYQQSLDQGLQFLIQYYNGEERAKGNILERFSAQQFPDLHSELNLSSLELGDSALYFCASSVGDSLNTEAFFGQGTRLTVV.

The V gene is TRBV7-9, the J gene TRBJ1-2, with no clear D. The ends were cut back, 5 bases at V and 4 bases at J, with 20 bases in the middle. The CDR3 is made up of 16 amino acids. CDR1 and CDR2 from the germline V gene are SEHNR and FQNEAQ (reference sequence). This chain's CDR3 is CASSLSGARLGYGYTF. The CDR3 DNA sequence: TGTGCCAGCAGCCTTTCGGGAGCTCGTTTGGGCTATGGCTACACCTTC.

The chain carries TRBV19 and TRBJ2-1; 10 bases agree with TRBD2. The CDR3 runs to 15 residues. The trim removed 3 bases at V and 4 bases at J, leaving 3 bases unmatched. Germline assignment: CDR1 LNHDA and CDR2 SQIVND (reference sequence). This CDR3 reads CASSIGLAEYNEQFF. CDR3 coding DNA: TGTGCCAGTAGTATCGGACTAGCGGAATACAATGAGCAGTTCTTC.

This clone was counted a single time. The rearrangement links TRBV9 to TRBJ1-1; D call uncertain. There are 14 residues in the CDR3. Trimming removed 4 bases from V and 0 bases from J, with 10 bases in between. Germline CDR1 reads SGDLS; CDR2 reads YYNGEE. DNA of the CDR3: TGTGCCAGCAGCCCTACTCTGGTGAACACTGAAGCTTTCTTT. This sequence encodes CASSPTLVNTEAFF.

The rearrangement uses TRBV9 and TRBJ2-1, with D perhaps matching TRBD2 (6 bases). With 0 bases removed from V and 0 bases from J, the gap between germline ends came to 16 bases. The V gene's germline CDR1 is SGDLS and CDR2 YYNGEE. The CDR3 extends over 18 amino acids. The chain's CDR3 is CASSVGMGRKSSYNEQFF. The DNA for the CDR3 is TGTGCCAGCAGCGTAGGGATGGGGAGGAAGAGCTCCTACAATGAGCAGTTCTTC.

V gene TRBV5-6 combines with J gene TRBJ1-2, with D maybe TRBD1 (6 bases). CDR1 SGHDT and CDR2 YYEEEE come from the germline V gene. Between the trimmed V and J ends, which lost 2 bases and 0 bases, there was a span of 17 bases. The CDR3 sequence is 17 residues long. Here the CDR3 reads CASSFRGVGPSNYGYTF. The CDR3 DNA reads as TGTGCCAGCAGCTTCAGGGGAGTTGGGCCTTCTAACTATGGCTACACCTTC. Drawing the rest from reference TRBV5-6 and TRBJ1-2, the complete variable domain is DAGVTQSPTHLIKTRGQQVTLRCSPKSGHDTVSWYQQALGQGPQFIFQYYEEEERQRGNFPDRFSGHQFPNYSSELNVNALLLGDSALYLCASSFRGVGPSNYGYTFGSGTRLTVV.

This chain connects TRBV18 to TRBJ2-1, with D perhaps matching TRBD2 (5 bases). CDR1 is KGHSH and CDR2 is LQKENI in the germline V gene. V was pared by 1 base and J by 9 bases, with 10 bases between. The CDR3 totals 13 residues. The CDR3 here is CASSPLDRGEQFF. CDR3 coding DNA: TGTGCCAGCTCACCACTCGATCGGGGTGAGCAGTTCTTC.

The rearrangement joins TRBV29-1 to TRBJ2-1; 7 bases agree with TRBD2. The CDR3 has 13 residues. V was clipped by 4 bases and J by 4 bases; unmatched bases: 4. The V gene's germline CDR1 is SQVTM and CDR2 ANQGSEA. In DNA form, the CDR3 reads TGCAGCGTTGCAACTAGCGATTACAATGAGCAGTTCTTC. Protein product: CSVATSDYNEQFF.

The CDR3 sequence is CASSQAGTGGNSPLHF. Written as DNA, the CDR3 is TGCGCCAGCAGCCAAGCCGGGACAGGGGGGAATTCACCCCTCCACTTT. The chain links TRBV4-1 to TRBJ1-6, with TRBD1 identical over 11 bases. The CDR3 consists of 16 residues. The V gene's germline CDR1 is MGHRA and CDR2 YSYEKL. The junction had 3 bases not matched to a gene; V was cut back by 1 base and J by 7 bases.

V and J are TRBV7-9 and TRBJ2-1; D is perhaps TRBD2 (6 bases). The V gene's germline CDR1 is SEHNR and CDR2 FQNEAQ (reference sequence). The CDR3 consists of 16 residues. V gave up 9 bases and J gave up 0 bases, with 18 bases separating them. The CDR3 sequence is CASEGLPISSYNEQFF. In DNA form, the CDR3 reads TGTGCCAGTGAGGGACTGCCAATAAGCTCCTACAATGAGCAGTTCTTC.